These T cell receptor beta chains were read from a single sample in a study of monozygotic twins with inflammatory bowel disease. Following a re-call of the 5' RACE reads, TCRdb has one entry per CDR3 protein and lacks DNA. Its listing shows more than 350,000 distinct CDR3 sequences. The source material was blood. Source of these receptors: a human donor with ulcerative colitis or Crohn's disease, or a healthy co-twin of an affected twin (not recorded which). The CDR3 runs from the conserved cysteine through the conserved F or W. The order of the fields is V gene, J gene, CDR3 protein.

TRBV18	TRBJ2-7	CASSGGQGLYEQYF
TRBV5-1	TRBJ2-6	CASSPIEANVLTF
TRBV6-5	TRBJ1-1	CASSYSVLALEAFF
TRBV5-1	TRBJ2-1	CASSGGNYNEQFF
TRBV20-1	TRBJ2-5	CSARPTYWYGETQYF
TRBV5-1	TRBJ2-1	CASSAQGVYNEQFF
TRBV5-1	TRBJ2-3	CASSFEAGLTDTQYF
TRBV14	TRBJ1-5	CASSQAKTQPQHF
TRBV5-1	TRBJ1-1	CASSSGQMNTEAFF
TRBV3-1	TRBJ1-1	CASRKRGGTEAFF
TRBV6-2/TRBV6-3	TRBJ1-6	CASSSVRQGYSPLHF
TRBV4-2	TRBJ1-1	CASSPRTPNTEAFF
TRBV20-1	TRBJ2-7	CSATMIGAGVGSYEQYF
TRBV5-1	TRBJ2-1	CASSRGPSRGDEQFF
TRBV7-2	TRBJ1-1	CASSLALAVNTEAFF
TRBV7-2	TRBJ1-3	CASSSLGQVRSGNTIYF
TRBV2	TRBJ2-3	CASILTSDTQYF
TRBV24-1	TRBJ1-5	CAALRGYRRRNSNQPQHF
TRBV7-2	TRBJ1-6	CASSSSGAYNSPLHF
TRBV11-2	TRBJ2-4	CASSLDGGLAGKNIQYF
TRBV7-9	TRBJ2-1	CASSVADAKEGDEQFF
TRBV27	TRBJ2-4	CASSRIGAKNIQYF
TRBV7-2	TRBJ1-4	CASSLVQGEKLFF
TRBV5-1	TRBJ2-7	CASSFTSGSIPYEQYF
TRBV20-1	TRBJ2-7	CSAYGQGVYEQYF
TRBV7-9	TRBJ2-1	CASSFGASGGNEQFF
TRBV24-1	TRBJ2-1	CATSDSTHNEQFF
TRBV7-2	TRBJ2-1	CASSPNTGTGFSNEQFF
TRBV5-1	TRBJ1-1	CASSLAQDVGEAFF